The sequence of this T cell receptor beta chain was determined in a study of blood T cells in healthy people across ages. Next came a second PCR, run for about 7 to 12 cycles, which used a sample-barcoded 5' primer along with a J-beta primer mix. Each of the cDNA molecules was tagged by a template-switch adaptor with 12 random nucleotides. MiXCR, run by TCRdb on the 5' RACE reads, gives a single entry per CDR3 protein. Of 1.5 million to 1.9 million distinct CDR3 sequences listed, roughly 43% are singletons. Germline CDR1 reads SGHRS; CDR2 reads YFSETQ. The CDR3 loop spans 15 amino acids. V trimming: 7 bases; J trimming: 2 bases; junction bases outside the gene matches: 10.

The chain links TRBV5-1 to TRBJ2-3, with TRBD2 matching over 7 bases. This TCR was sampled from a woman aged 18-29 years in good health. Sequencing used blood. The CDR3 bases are TGCGCCAGCGTGGGAGCGGGGCGGACCACAGATACGCAGTATTTT. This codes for CASVGAGRTTDTQYF.